This TCR beta chain was recorded in a study of blood T cell repertoires in COVID-19 (dated by TCRdb to 2018 to 2021). Regarding the complete study: Collaborator samples came from the United States, Italy and Spain and covered acute and convalescent phases of COVID-19. The material from the prospective study consisted of cDNA or gDNA derived from T cells, B-cell-depleted T cells, or PBMCs. Subjects who had been exposed to COVID-19, were actively infected with it, or had recovered from it provided the deeply sampled blood TCRbeta repertoires that made up the dataset. The repertoires were made available in a free public database intended to serve as a resource for research on the immune response to SARS-CoV-2. The samples were drawn from the first 160 participants of the ongoing ImmuneRACE study and from about 1,200 subjects provided by 6 global collaborators. Nearly every sample came with metadata listing a de-identified subject ID, COVID-19 status, age in years and sex. HLA class I and class II types, where available, came from metadata supplied by the sample provider rather than from assay-based typing.

On this clone: What this receptor recognizes is not known. Base qualities are not provided; no much larger clone lies one nucleotide away.

General findings and caveats noted by the study authors: The amount of clinical and demographic metadata varied by source and participant and was provided uncurated.

The immunoSEQ Assay, a bias-controlled multiplex PCR, was used to amplify TCRbeta CDR3 regions from genomic DNA. Processing in the source paper ran as follows. The number of nucleated cells in each sample was estimated by amplification of reference gene primers within the assay. To quantify the absolute abundance of each unique TCRbeta CDR3 rearrangement, sequence reads were collapsed and filtered. Productive Simpson clonality was computed per sample as the square root of Simpson's diversity index over productive rearrangements. The immuneACCESS repertoire file appears here via TCRdb, limited to in-frame rearrangements. These files lack a portion of the clones; in checked studies, under half of the deficit traces to unresolved V genes, and the cause of the others is not known. V and J calls and clone size are as listed in that table; D and trimming were resolved from the DNA. The sample table lists around 400,000 clones, 75% to 90% of them with a count of one. The leading ten clones occupy less than 6% of the sample.

Enrolling through a virtual design, the prospective study's participants ranged in age from roughly 18 to 95 years and lived across roughly 23 United States geographic areas. In the prospective study, participants were assigned to cohorts based on the clinical history participants reported in a screening survey and a study questionnaire. Recovered participants in ImmuneRACE Cohort 3 were defined as having two consecutive negative NP/OP PCR tests, clearance from a healthcare professional, or resolution of symptoms. In the prospective study, mobile phlebotomists collected whole blood, serum and a nasopharyngeal or oropharyngeal swab from each participant. Over a roughly 2-month period, participants in the prospective study had the option of providing additional blood draws and questionnaires. Prospective study blood samples were shipped either frozen or at room temperature before DNA extraction.

Inclusive of the bounding cysteine and phenylalanine, the CDR3 is 13 residues long. This entry keeps only the CDR3 DNA: 39 bases, framed from base 1. The germline V gene yields MNHEY for CDR1 and SVGAGI for CDR2. Here V drops 6 bases and J drops 2 bases, and the junction holds 2 bases not matched to any gene. The specimen was PBMCs or T cells enriched from blood (not recorded which). This clonotype was obtained from a woman aged 45-65 years who had recovered from COVID-19. This receptor chain uses TRBV6-5 and TRBJ1-1; 8 central bases correspond to TRBD1. The CDR3 region has the sequence CASRDRENTEAFF. The nucleotide sequence reads TGTGCCAGCAGGGACAGGGAAAACACTGAAGCTTTCTTT.